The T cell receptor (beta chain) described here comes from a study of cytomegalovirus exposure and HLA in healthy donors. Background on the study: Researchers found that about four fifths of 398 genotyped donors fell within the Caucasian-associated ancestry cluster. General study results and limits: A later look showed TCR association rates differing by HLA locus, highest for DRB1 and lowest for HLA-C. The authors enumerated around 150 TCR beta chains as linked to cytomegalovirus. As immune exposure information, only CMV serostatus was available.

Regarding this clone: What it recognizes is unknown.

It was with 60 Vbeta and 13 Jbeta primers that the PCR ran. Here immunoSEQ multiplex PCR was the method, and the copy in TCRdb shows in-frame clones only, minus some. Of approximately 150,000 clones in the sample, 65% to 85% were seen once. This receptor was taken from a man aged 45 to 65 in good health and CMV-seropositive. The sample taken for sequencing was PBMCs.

The CDR3 coding sequence is TGTGCCAGCAGTTTATGGACTAGCCTGGAGGGGGAGCAGTACTTC. Translated: CASSLWTSLEGEQYF. The chain uses TRBV28 and TRBJ2-7; 7 bases map to TRBD2. Germline-derived CDR1 and CDR2 are MDHEN and SYDVKM. The trim removed 0 bases at V and 7 bases at J, leaving 9 bases unmatched. There are 15 residues in the CDR3.